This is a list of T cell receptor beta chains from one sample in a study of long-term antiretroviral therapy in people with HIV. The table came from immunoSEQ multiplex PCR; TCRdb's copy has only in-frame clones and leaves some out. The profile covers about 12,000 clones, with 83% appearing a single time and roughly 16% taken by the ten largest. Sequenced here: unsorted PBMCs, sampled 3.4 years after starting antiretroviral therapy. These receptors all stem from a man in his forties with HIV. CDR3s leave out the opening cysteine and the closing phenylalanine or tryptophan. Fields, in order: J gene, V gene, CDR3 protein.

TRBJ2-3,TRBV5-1,ASSLEQGATDTQY
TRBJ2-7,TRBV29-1,SVDGAGGREQY
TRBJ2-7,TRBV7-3,ASSSMKSGRRYEQY
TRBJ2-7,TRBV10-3,ACSHNSYEQY
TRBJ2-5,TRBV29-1,SVVQGFETQY
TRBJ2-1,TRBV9,ASSVGLAGTRGEQF
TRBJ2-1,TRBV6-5,ASSPRAGGPNEQF
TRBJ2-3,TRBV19,ASSIGGLASSTDTQY
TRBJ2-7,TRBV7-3,ASSWGQGEQY
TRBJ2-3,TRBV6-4,ASSEFSGVADTQY
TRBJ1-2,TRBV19,AGGTGDRNT
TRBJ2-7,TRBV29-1,SVMDSSEQY
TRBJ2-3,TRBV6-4,ASSVIQGVTQY
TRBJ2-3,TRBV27,ASSFLASTDTQY
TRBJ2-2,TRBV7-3,ASSLTLAATGELF
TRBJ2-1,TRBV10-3,AISVAGRTDNEQF
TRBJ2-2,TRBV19,ASSTRREGVGELF
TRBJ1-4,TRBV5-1,ASSRVSTNEKLF
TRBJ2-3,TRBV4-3,ASSQDRAGEGGTQY
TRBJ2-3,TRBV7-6,ASSPGAGGSDTQY
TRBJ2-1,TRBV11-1,ASRPTSGSLDEQF
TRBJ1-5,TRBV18,ASSPVGGGNQPQH
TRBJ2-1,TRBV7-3,ASSGTRGRLNEQF
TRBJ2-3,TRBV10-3,AIRGALDRADTQY